This T cell receptor beta chain came from a study of OX40 agonist ivuxolimab in advanced cancers. In the study overall: Ivuxolimab, which targeted the costimulatory receptor OX40 (CD134), was an agonistic, fully human IgG2 monoclonal antibody. Intravenous ivuxolimab was administered to patients every 2 weeks at six dose levels: 0.01, 0.1, 0.3, 1.5, 3 and 10 mg/kg. Of the roughly 52 dose-escalation patients, hepatocellular carcinoma was present in about 20, melanoma in approximately 15, renal cell carcinoma in 9 and head and neck cancer in 9. The purpose of peripheral TCRbeta sequencing was to test whether ivuxolimab changed TCR sequence diversity and led to clonal T-cell expansion. In the dose-escalation cohort, more than 75% of patients were male, and the mean age was roughly 60 years, with a range of about 23 to 90. Three dose-escalation patients achieved partial responses, one with hepatocellular carcinoma and two with cutaneous melanoma. Patients were allowed to have had prior anti-PD-1, anti-PD-L1 or anti-CTLA-4 therapy, and around two fifths of the dose-escalation patients had been treated with checkpoint inhibitors. The paper reports the monotherapy dose-escalation portion (N of about 51 patients) of the phase I ivuxolimab trial.

The investigation overall reported the following: Antigen specificity was not determined for the clonally expanded peripheral T cells. In the 0.1-3.0 mg/kg groups, partial responders had among the lowest normalized peripheral clonal expansion, particularly in CD8+ T cells. Low levels of normalized T-cell clonal expansion were also seen in some patients who did not respond. After ivuxolimab, CD8+ T cells had more expanded clones than CD4+ T cells on average. At doses of 0.1 to 3.0 mg/kg, clonal expansion of both CD4+ and CD8+ T cells in blood was seen between baseline and week 6.

Patients with autoimmune disease history or receiving systemic immunosuppression were excluded from the trial. Peripheral blood for TCR sequencing was drawn from every dose cohort at baseline, at cycle 4 day 1 and at cycle 7 day 1. The samples were taken from a phase I, first-in-human, multicenter, open-label dose-escalation trial of ivuxolimab. Adults with locally advanced or metastatic melanoma, renal cell carcinoma, hepatocellular carcinoma or head and neck squamous cell carcinoma were enrolled in the trial. Before TCR sequencing, CD4+ T cells and CD8+ T cells from peripheral blood were sorted into separate populations. Genomic DNA was isolated from the sorted cells so that the TCRbeta CDR3 region could be sequenced. The immunoSEQ Assay was used to sequence the TCRbeta CDR3 regions. What TCRdb holds here is the immuneACCESS table cut down to in-frame rearrangements. Part of the clones is not present; checked against another copy, under half of the missing clones reflect an unresolved V gene, and the others are unexplained. Within this sample are some 45,000 clones, with 86% of them counted one time only. The ten largest account for about 35% of the sample.

The CDR3 runs 14 residues from the cysteine to the phenylalanine. The sequence is cut down to CDR3 DNA, 42 bases in frame from base 1. Trimmed from V: 3 bases; trimmed from J: 5 bases; junction bases lacking a gene match: 3. The germline V gene gives CDR1 as MGHRA and CDR2 as YSYEKL. Concerning this clone itself: Its antigen is not yet known. No much larger clone is present one base from it, and per-base qualities are unavailable.

Here the chain combines TRBV4-1 and TRBJ1-5; 8 central bases correspond to TRBD1. The receptor was isolated from an adult with an advanced solid tumor such as melanoma, head and neck, liver or kidney cancer. The specimen comprised CD4+ or CD8+ T cells sorted from blood, sampled in a trial of the OX40 agonist ivuxolimab. The nucleotides read TGCGCCAGCAGCCAGACAGGGGATCATCAGCCCCAGCATTTT. It translates to CASSQTGDHQPQHF.